The 31 T cell receptor beta chains reported below all come from one sample, sequenced in a study of blood T cell repertoires in COVID-19. Some clones are missing from TCRdb's copy, which holds only in-frame ones; the method was immunoSEQ multiplex PCR. The sample has around 110,000 clones, over 75% seen once. Sequenced: peripheral blood. These receptor sequences come from a man aged 55 to 70 with active or convalescent COVID-19.

Here the CDR3 reads CASSEFGTSLTDTQYF. CDR3 bases: TGTGCCAGCAGTGAATTCGGGACTAGTCTCACAGATACGCAGTATTTT. The V call is TRBV6-1, the J call TRBJ2-3; TRBD2 aligns across 8 bases. This CDR3 has 16 amino acids. The germline V gene has CDR1 MNHNS and CDR2 SASEGT. V was clipped by 2 bases and J by 2 bases; unmatched bases: 6.

This clone was recorded a few times. The gene calls are TRBV27 and TRBJ2-7; 13 bases line up with TRBD2. The CDR3 runs 15 residues. J was trimmed by 4 bases and V by 6 bases; bases with no gene match: 6. Germline CDR1 reads MNHEY; CDR2 reads SMNVEV (reference sequence). This CDR3 reads CASRQLAGGAYEQYF. The CDR3 bases are TGTGCCAGCAGACAACTAGCGGGAGGGGCTTACGAGCAGTACTTC.

This rearrangement joins TRBV7-9 to TRBJ1-2, with TRBD1 identical over 11 bases. The CDR3 loop spans 17 amino acids. Germline V gene sequence: CDR1 SEHNR, CDR2 FQNEAQ (reference sequence). Trimming removed 8 bases from V and 7 bases from J; junction bases left unmatched: 18. The CDR3 coding sequence is TGTGCCAGCCGACTTTGGATGGGACAGGGGGTCCCAGGTGGCTACACCTTC. Its translation is CASRLWMGQGVPGGYTF.

The V gene is TRBV27, the J gene TRBJ2-4; 8 bases map to TRBD2. V lost 8 bases to trimming and J lost 0 bases; unmatched junction nucleotides: 6. The germline V gene has CDR1 MNHEY and CDR2 SMNVEV (reference sequence). The CDR3 consists of 15 residues. This chain's CDR3 is CASGASGLAKNIQYF. CDR3 nucleotides: TGTGCCAGCGGCGCTAGCGGGTTAGCCAAAAACATTCAGTACTTC.

The chain employs TRBV4-3 and TRBJ2-7; TRBD1 aligns across 8 bases. The V gene's germline CDR1 is LGHNA and CDR2 YSLEER. The CDR3 is made up of 15 amino acids. Trimming at V came to 5 bases and at J to 0 bases, leaving 6 bases not matched to a gene. The CDR3 DNA follows: TGCGCCAGCAGCTATGGGACAGGAAGCTCCTACGAGCAGTACTTC. This codes for CASSYGTGSSYEQYF.

The genes are TRBV4-1 and TRBJ1-4; D might be TRBD1 (6 bases). Trimming cost V 2 bases and J 7 bases, with 14 bases left between them. Germline values: CDR1 MGHRA, CDR2 YSYEKL. The CDR3 length is 15 residues. CDR3 residues: CASSQLERGGEKLFF. CDR3 bases: TGCGCCAGCAGCCAACTTGAGAGGGGGGGTGAAAAACTGTTTTTT.

The chain carries TRBV28 and TRBJ1-2; weak D call: TRBD1 (5 bases). Germline-derived CDR1 and CDR2 are MDHEN and SYDVKM. The V end lost 3 bases, the J end lost 8 bases, and 10 bases lay between the germline ends. The CDR3 is made up of 12 amino acids. This CDR3 reads CASSFGADGYTF. In nucleotides, the CDR3 is TGTGCCAGCAGTTTTGGGGCAGACGGCTACACCTTC.

This clone was picked up a small number of times. The chain is built from TRBV28 and TRBJ2-7; tentatively, D is TRBD2 (6 bases). Germline lookup yields CDR1 MDHEN and CDR2 SYDVKM. V lost 6 bases to trimming and J lost 0 bases, with 18 bases between them. The CDR3 spans 16 residues. The CDR3 DNA reads as TGTGCCAGCAGGCCCGTGGGCGGGACCAGCTCCTACGAGCAGTACTTC. Protein: CASRPVGGTSSYEQYF.

The rearrangement uses TRBV7-2 and TRBJ2-7, with no clear D. The V end was cut by 8 bases, the J end by 1 base, with 9 bases between. This CDR3 has 12 amino acids. The V gene's germline CDR1 is SGHTA and CDR2 FQGNSA. This CDR3 reads CASRSRSYEQYF. The CDR3 DNA sequence: TGTGCCAGCCGGTCCAGGTCCTACGAGCAGTACTTC.

CDR3 sequence reads: CASSLAARVEPQHF. DNA of the CDR3: TGTGCCAGCAGCTTGGCTGCCCGAGTAGAGCCCCAGCATTTT. The chain employs TRBV5-6 and TRBJ1-5; D not resolved. The CDR3 is 14 amino acids. Trimming stripped 0 bases from V and 8 bases from J, with 12 bases between. Looked up from germline, CDR1 is SGHDT and CDR2 is YYEEEE.

The CDR3 region is CASSSGLAGAQGTQYF. The CDR3 coding sequence is TGTGCCAGCAGTTCCGGACTAGCGGGAGCACAGGGTACGCAGTATTTT. The chain is built from TRBV27 and TRBJ2-3, with 13 positions matching TRBD2. The CDR3 consists of 16 residues. The V segment lost 4 bases and the J segment 8 bases; nucleotides outside the gene matches: 9. CDR1 and CDR2 (germline): MNHEY, SMNVEV (reference sequence).

CDR3 sequence reads: CATRGPATSGANVLTF. CDR3 coding DNA: TGTGCCACCAGGGGGCCGGCGACCTCTGGGGCCAACGTCCTGACTTTC. The genes are TRBV24-1 and TRBJ2-6; possibly TRBD1 for D (5 bases). The germline V gene has CDR1 KGHDR and CDR2 SFDVKD. Trimming stripped 7 bases from V and 0 bases from J, with 12 bases between. The CDR3 runs 16 residues.

This rearrangement joins TRBV4-3 to TRBJ2-7; 8 bases are a match to TRBD2. This CDR3 has 16 amino acids. Losses at the gene ends were 0 bases for V and 3 bases for J; bases not matched to a gene: 7. CDR1 and CDR2 from the germline V gene are LGHNA and YSLEER. The CDR3, as DNA: TGCGCCAGCAGCCAAGACTTAGCGGGAAAATACTACGAGCAGTACTTC. Encoded protein: CASSQDLAGKYYEQYF.

The genes are TRBV27 and TRBJ2-1, with D maybe TRBD1 (5 bases). The CDR3 is 14 residues long. Trimming pared 3 bases from V and 7 bases from J, leaving 13 bases between. Germline values: CDR1 MNHEY, CDR2 SMNVEV (reference sequence). Here the CDR3 reads CASSFQGQGNEQFF. The CDR3 DNA reads TGTGCCAGCAGTTTCCAGGGCCAAGGGAATGAGCAGTTCTTC.

The chain joins TRBV28 to TRBJ2-3, with TRBD1 matching 7 bases. The V gene's germline CDR1 is MDHEN and CDR2 SYDVKM. The CDR3 sequence is 12 residues long. The J segment lost 12 bases and the V segment lost 7 bases, leaving 10 bases of the junction unmatched. CDR3 sequence: CASNPTGASQYF. The CDR3 coding sequence is TGTGCCAGCAATCCCACAGGGGCGTCCCAGTATTTT.

This clone appeared once. The chain links TRBV6-2 or TRBV6-3 to TRBJ1-2, with TRBD1 matching 9 bases. J was trimmed by 7 bases and V by 5 bases; bases with no gene match: 11. The CDR3 sequence is 15 residues long. Per germline, CDR1 MNHEY and CDR2 SVGEGT. Written as DNA, the CDR3 is TGTGCCAGCAGTCCACCCCAGAGGACAGGGGTTGGCTACACCTTC. This encodes CASSPPQRTGVGYTF.

This clone is a singleton in its sample. This chain joins TRBV5-6 and TRBJ1-5; D not resolved. Trimming cost V 0 bases and J 5 bases, with 9 bases left between them. This CDR3 has 14 residues. CDR1 SGHDT and CDR2 YYEEEE come from the germline V gene. CDR3 loop: CASSLGMRDQPQHF. CDR3 in DNA: TGTGCCAGCAGCTTGGGGATGCGGGATCAGCCCCAGCATTTT.

The chain carries TRBV5-1 and TRBJ2-7; TRBD2 might be the D (5 bases). The CDR3 covers 15 residues. V was shortened by 4 bases and J by 3 bases, with 17 bases between the two germline ends. Germline CDR1 and CDR2: SGHRS and YFSETQ. The CDR3 loop is CASSLETSTLYEQYF. CDR3 DNA: TGCGCCAGCAGCCTGGAAACTAGTACGCTCTACGAGCAGTACTTC.

In this sample, this clone turned up many times. This chain links TRBV7-3 with TRBJ2-6, with TRBD1 matching over 11 bases. This CDR3 spans 18 amino acids. V gave up 5 bases and J gave up 2 bases; unmatched junction bases: 8. CDR1 is SGHTA and CDR2 is FQGTGA in the germline V gene. The CDR3 region is CASSPYGQGAPGANVLTF. The CDR3, as DNA: TGTGCCAGCAGCCCATACGGACAGGGGGCGCCTGGGGCCAACGTCCTGACTTTC.

The gene calls are TRBV10-3 and TRBJ2-7; D is possibly TRBD1 (6 bases). CDR1 and CDR2 from the germline V gene are ENHRY and SYGVKD. The CDR3 has 14 amino acids. Trimming shortened V by 6 bases and J by 5 bases, and 17 bases separated the two germline ends. CDR3 region: CAIRATGKVHEQYF. CDR3 DNA sequence: TGTGCCATCAGGGCGACAGGAAAAGTTCACGAGCAGTACTTC.

The chain recombines TRBV6-1 with TRBJ1-2, with D uncertain. V shed 3 bases and J shed 0 bases, with 8 bases lying between them. Germline V gene sequence: CDR1 MNHNS, CDR2 SASEGT. The CDR3 is made up of 14 amino acids. Here the CDR3 DNA reads TGTGCCAGCAGTGACCCCGGGACTAACTATGGCTACACCTTC. Amino acids: CASSDPGTNYGYTF.

V is TRBV9 and J is TRBJ2-7; TRBD2 matches 7 bases. Germline V gives CDR1 SGDLS, CDR2 YYNGEE. The CDR3 runs to 17 residues. V gave up 0 bases and J gave up 4 bases; unmatched junction bases: 13. The chain's CDR3 is CASSVELGGDSLYEQYF. As DNA, the CDR3 is TGTGCCAGCAGCGTAGAATTGGGGGGGGACTCCCTTTACGAGCAGTACTTC.

The V and J genes are TRBV27 and TRBJ2-2; TRBD1 might be the D (6 bases). CDR3 length: 15 amino acids. The germline V gene has CDR1 MNHEY and CDR2 SMNVEV (reference sequence). Trimming took off 5 bases at V and 1 base at J, with 11 bases between the two ends. The CDR3 protein is CASSIQGKNTGELFF. As DNA, the CDR3 is TGTGCCAGCAGTATACAGGGAAAGAACACCGGGGAGCTGTTTTTT.

This chain uses TRBV10-3 with TRBJ1-6, with 7 bases matching TRBD1. The CDR3 is 15 residues long. The germline gives CDR1 ENHRY, CDR2 SYGVKD. V was pared by 5 bases and J by 6 bases, with 7 bases of the junction left unmatched. The CDR3 region has the DNA TGTGCCATCAGTAAAGGGACAGACATTAATTCACCCCTCCACTTT. Translating it yields CAISKGTDINSPLHF.

The chain has TRBV19 and TRBJ1-5; no clear D. The ends were cut back, 5 bases at V and 0 bases at J, with 14 bases in the middle. Per germline, CDR1 LNHDA and CDR2 SQIVND (reference sequence). CDR3 length equals 16 residues. CDR3 amino acids: CASSARGLYSNQPQHF. Written as DNA, the CDR3 is TGTGCCAGTAGTGCCCGAGGGCTGTATAGCAATCAGCCCCAGCATTTT.

V gene TRBV7-6 combines with J gene TRBJ1-1; a possible D gene is TRBD1 (6 bases). Trimming pared 5 bases from V and 5 bases from J, leaving 21 bases between. Germline V CDR1 and CDR2: SGHVS, FNYEAQ. The CDR3 length is 16 residues. The CDR3 is CASSTRGTARGTEAFF. For the CDR3, the DNA is TGTGCCAGCAGCACCCGTGGGACGGCAAGGGGGACTGAAGCTTTCTTT.

The chain carries TRBV27 and TRBJ2-1; 12 bases agree with TRBD2. The CDR3 spans 16 residues. The germline V gene has CDR1 MNHEY and CDR2 SMNVEV (reference sequence). Losses at the gene ends were 5 bases for V and 5 bases for J; bases not matched to a gene: 7. CDR3 region: CASSVGLAGRNNEQFF. CDR3 coding DNA: TGTGCCAGCAGTGTGGGACTAGCGGGCCGTAACAATGAGCAGTTCTTC.

This clone was observed once. The CDR3 here is CASSSGTAVNEQFF. DNA of the CDR3: TGTGCCAGCAGTTCCGGGACAGCTGTCAATGAGCAGTTCTTC. The genes are TRBV6-5 and TRBJ2-1, with TRBD1 matching 7 bases. Germline CDR1 MNHEY, CDR2 SVGAGI. The CDR3 totals 14 residues. V shed 4 bases, J shed 6 bases, and the junction held 6 bases outside the gene matches.

This chain links TRBV6-2 or TRBV6-3 with TRBJ2-7; 8 bases match TRBD1. CDR3 length equals 14 residues. Trimming at V came to 6 bases and at J to 0 bases, leaving 4 bases not matched to a gene. CDR1 is MNHEY and CDR2 is SVGEGT in the germline V gene. Here the CDR3 reads CASSPGQASYEQYF. CDR3 sequence (DNA): TGTGCCAGCAGCCCGGGACAGGCCTCCTACGAGCAGTACTTC.

The CDR3 reads CASSSAGSFSTNEKLFF. The DNA for the CDR3 is TGCGCCAGCAGCTCGGCGGGATCCTTTTCAACTAATGAAAAACTGTTTTTT. The genes are TRBV5-1 and TRBJ1-4; D unclear. This CDR3 is 17 amino acids long. Trimming removed 3 bases at V and 0 bases at J, with 15 bases between. CDR1 is SGHRS and CDR2 is YFSETQ in the germline V gene.

This CDR3 reads CASSLRGGGTEQFF. CDR3 sequence (DNA): TGTGCCAGCAGCCTCAGAGGGGGCGGGACTGAGCAGTTCTTC. The chain uses TRBV7-2 and TRBJ2-1; D may be TRBD1 (7 bases). Germline CDR1 reads SGHTA; CDR2 reads FQGNSA. The CDR3 consists of 14 residues. V lost 5 bases and J lost 9, with 17 bases in between.